The TCR beta chain under discussion was sequenced for a study of T-cell reconstitution after alpha-beta-depleted transplantation in children. Per the germline V gene, CDR1 is SEHNR and CDR2 is FQNEAQ (reference sequence). Trimming removed 5 bases from V and 6 bases from J; junction bases left unmatched: 5. The CDR3 consists of 16 residues. Unique molecular identifiers were incorporated when the TCRbeta library was constructed. A single record per CDR3 protein comes from TCRdb applying MiXCR to the PCR reads. The repertoire holds about 640,000 distinct CDR3 sequences, with approximately 17% as singletons. The table lists this clonotype with a few counts.

The sample was PBMCs from the stem cell graft donor, taken from the stem cell graft. The V and J genes are TRBV7-9 and TRBJ2-1, with 15 positions matching TRBD2. The clonotype originates from a human donor who donated a stem cell graft to a child with acute myeloid leukemia. CDR3 sequence reads: CASSPPGLAGGNEQFF. The DNA for the CDR3 is TGTGCCAGCAGCCCCCCGGGACTAGCGGGGGGCAATGAGCAGTTCTTC.